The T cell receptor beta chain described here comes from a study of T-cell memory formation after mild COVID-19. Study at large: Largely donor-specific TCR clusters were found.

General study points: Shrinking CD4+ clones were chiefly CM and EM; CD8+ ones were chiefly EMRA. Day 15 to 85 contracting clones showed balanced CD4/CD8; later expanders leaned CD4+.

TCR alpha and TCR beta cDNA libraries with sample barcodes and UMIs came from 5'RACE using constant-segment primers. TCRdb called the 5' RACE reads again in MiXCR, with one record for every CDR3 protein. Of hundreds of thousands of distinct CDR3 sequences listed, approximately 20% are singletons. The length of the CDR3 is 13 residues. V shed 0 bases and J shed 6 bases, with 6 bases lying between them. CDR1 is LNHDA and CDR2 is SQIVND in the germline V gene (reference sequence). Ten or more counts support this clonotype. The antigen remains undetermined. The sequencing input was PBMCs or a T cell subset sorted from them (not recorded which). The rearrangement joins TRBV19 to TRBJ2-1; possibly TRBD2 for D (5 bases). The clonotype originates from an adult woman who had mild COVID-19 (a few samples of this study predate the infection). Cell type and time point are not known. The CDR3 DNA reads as TGTGCCAGTAGTATAGATCGGGGCAATGAGCAGTTCTTC. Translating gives CASSIDRGNEQFF.